A single T cell receptor (beta chain) is shown here with its context. TCRdb passed the PCR reads through MiXCR, listing each CDR3 protein once. The repertoire holds some 28,000 distinct CDR3 sequences, with 50% as singletons. This entry belongs to a study of vaccination and CD4 T cells after COVID-19. Study details: In the convalescent group, nasal swab PCR was SARS-CoV-2 positive; roughly nine cases were mild and one severe. Sample collection from a few convalescent patients took place at day 14 and days 161 to 241 post-vaccination.

Germline assignment: CDR1 KGHDR and CDR2 SFDVKD. Deletions cut 1 base from V and 7 bases from J, with 6 bases between. The CDR3 consists of 13 residues. Time point: late sampling 161 to 241 days after vaccination in a few convalescent patients. The chain employs TRBV24-1 and TRBJ2-2; D is ambiguous. The sample in question was CD4+ T cells from blood, obtained about 7 months after SARS-CoV-2 vaccination. This clonotype originated in a human donor who had recovered from COVID-19. In DNA, the CDR3 is TGTGCCACCAGTGATTTTGACGTCGGGGAGCTGTTTTTT. Translating it yields CATSDFDVGELFF.